These 7 T cell receptor beta chains share one sample of origin, sequenced in a study of blood T cells in healthy people across ages. Through a sample-barcoded 5' primer and a J-beta primer mix, a second PCR was run for roughly 7 to 12 cycles. TCRdb fed the 5' RACE reads into MiXCR, producing one record per CDR3 protein. Found here are 1 million or so distinct CDR3 sequences, 20% to 25% of them singletons; the top ten hold about 0.69%. The same data also went into a second study, on T cells of mothers and their children.

The specimen was blood. The receptor source for this set is a girl aged 2-10 years in good health.

The sample holds a few counts of this clonotype. The CDR3 spells CASSLEDRFNEQFF. CDR3 DNA sequence: TGTGCCAGCAGCCTTGAGGACAGATTCAATGAGCAGTTCTTC. The chain is built from TRBV5-6 and TRBJ2-5; TRBD1 is a possible D gene (6 bases). The J call is uncertain, as TRBJ2-1 better fits the DNA end. CDR1 is SGHDT and CDR2 is YYEEEE in the germline V gene. CDR3 length: 14 residues.

The chain is built from TRBV14 and TRBJ2-5; TRBD1 matches 9 bases. The CDR3 has 15 residues. V dropped 4 bases and J dropped 6; count of bases not matched to a gene: 9. Germline-derived CDR1 and CDR2 are SGHDN and FVKESK. The CDR3 DNA follows: TGTGCCAGCAGCCGGGTACGGGACAGGGAGCAGACCCAGTACTTC. It codes for CASSRVRDREQTQYF.

This clonotype was seen only a few times. This chain connects TRBV18 to TRBJ2-5; TRBD2 is a possible D gene (5 bases). The CDR3 sequence is 14 residues long. V gave up 2 bases and J gave up 5 bases, with 12 bases separating them. Germline values: CDR1 KGHSH, CDR2 LQKENI. CDR3 residues: CASSPEGVRETQYF. CDR3 DNA sequence: TGTGCCAGCTCACCAGAGGGTGTGCGGGAGACCCAGTACTTC.

This clonotype was counted between two and nine times. The rearrangement uses TRBV12-5 and TRBJ2-5; TRBD1 matches at 9 bases. J gave up 4 bases and V 6 bases, and 6 bases lay outside the gene matches. The CDR3 length is 14 residues. Germline CDR1 LGHNT, CDR2 FRNRAP. The CDR3 nucleotides are TGTGCTAGTGGACCCGGACAGGGGTCAGAGACCCAGTACTTC. This codes for CASGPGQGSETQYF.

This clonotype came up a few times. J is TRBJ2-5 and V is TRBV5-1; D is perhaps TRBD2 (6 bases). CDR1 SGHRS and CDR2 YFSETQ come from the germline V gene. The length of the CDR3 is 15 residues. V was trimmed by 1 base and J by 1 base, leaving 11 bases between them. DNA of the CDR3: TGCGCCAGCAGCTTGAATCTGGGAGGCCAAGAGACCCAGTACTTC. It translates to CASSLNLGGQETQYF.

The chain joins TRBV9 to TRBJ2-5; the D call may be TRBD1 or TRBD2 (5 bases each). This CDR3 comprises 15 residues. V lost 3 bases, J lost 1 base, and 13 bases lay in between. Germline V CDR1 and CDR2: SGDLS, YYNGEE. CDR3 residues: CASSAHEGPQETQYF. In DNA form, the CDR3 reads TGTGCCAGCAGCGCCCATGAGGGGCCCCAAGAGACCCAGTACTTC.

The chain carries TRBV6-2 or TRBV6-3 and TRBJ1-2; no clear D gene. The V end lost 6 bases, the J end lost 4 bases, and 18 bases lay between the germline ends. Germline V gives CDR1 MNHEY, CDR2 SVGEGT. The CDR3 length is 15 residues. Written as DNA, the CDR3 is TGTGCCAGCAGCTCATTCGCGACTGATATCTATGGCTACACCTTC. Encoded protein: CASSSFATDIYGYTF.